These 13 T cell receptor beta chains were all obtained from the same sample, sequenced in a study of neurological immune-mediated disorders. Time point reported: longitudinal time-point 1 (baseline). Each CDR3 protein is one row after TCRdb ran MiXCR on the 5' RACE reads. The sample carries about 53,000 distinct CDR3 sequences, more than 8% recorded once. The sequenced sample was PBMCs. The receptors originated from a woman aged 35 to 49 in good health.

There are many counts of this clonotype. The rearrangement links TRBV6-5 to TRBJ2-5, with 9 bases matching TRBD2. V was pared by 5 bases and J by 2 bases, with 3 bases of the junction left unmatched. CDR1 and CDR2 from the germline V gene are MNHEY and SVGAGI. The CDR3 length is 14 residues. The CDR3 nucleotides are TGTGCCAGCAGTCTCACTAGCGGGCAAGAGACCCAGTACTTC. Translating it yields CASSLTSGQETQYF.

Ten or more counts support this clonotype. The chain combines TRBV7-8 with TRBJ1-1; unclear D gene. V shed 0 bases and J shed 4 bases, with 9 bases lying between them. Germline V gives CDR1 SGHVS, CDR2 FQNEAQ. The CDR3 sequence is 14 residues long. The CDR3 is CASSLAAAGTEAFF. CDR3 DNA sequence: TGTGCCAGCAGCTTAGCGGCCGCCGGCACTGAAGCTTTCTTT.

The sample holds many counts of this clonotype. The chain uses TRBV3-1 and TRBJ1-1; D is undetermined. Germline CDR1 is LGHDT and CDR2 is YNNKEL (reference sequence). Trimming pared 1 base from V and 0 bases from J, leaving 6 bases between. The CDR3 is made up of 14 amino acids. In DNA form, the CDR3 reads TGTGCCAGCAGCCAAGCTATAATGAACACTGAAGCTTTCTTT. Translation gives CASSQAIMNTEAFF.

At least ten counts were recorded for this clonotype. The rearrangement uses TRBV6-2 or TRBV6-3 and TRBJ2-7, with no clear D. The ends were cut back, 5 bases at V and 4 bases at J, with 15 bases in the middle. The CDR3 is 14 residues long. The germline CDR1 and CDR2 sequences are MNHEY and SVGEGT. CDR3 coding DNA: TGTGCCAGCAGTGTAACCCGTTGGGGTTACGAGCAGTACTTC. It codes for CASSVTRWGYEQYF.

This clonotype was seen ten or more times. The chain couples TRBV7-8 to TRBJ2-2; 7 nucleotides agree with TRBD1. Germline CDR1 is SGHVS and CDR2 is FQNEAQ. The length of the CDR3 is 16 residues. Trimming at V came to 5 bases and at J to 1 base, leaving 7 bases not matched to a gene. CDR3 residues: CASSPTTGQNTGELFF. CDR3 nucleotides: TGTGCCAGCAGCCCGACGACAGGGCAGAACACCGGGGAGCTGTTTTTT.

This clonotype was seen ten or more times. The chain is built from TRBV5-1 and TRBJ1-2, with TRBD1 matching 7 bases. V shed 4 bases, J shed 6 bases, and the junction held 9 bases outside the gene matches. The CDR3 loop spans 14 amino acids. Germline V gives CDR1 SGHRS, CDR2 YFSETQ. CDR3 amino acids: CASSLATGRDGYTF. Written as DNA, the CDR3 is TGCGCCAGCAGCCTCGCGACAGGGAGGGATGGCTACACCTTC.

This clonotype was recorded at least ten times. This chain uses TRBV12-3 or TRBV12-4 with TRBJ1-1; 8 bases line up with TRBD1. V was pared by 5 bases and J by 1 base, with 0 bases of the junction left unmatched. The CDR3 is made up of 13 amino acids. CDR3 in DNA: TGTGCCAGCAGTGGACAGGGGAACACTGAAGCTTTCTTT. It codes for CASSGQGNTEAFF.

The sample holds many counts of this clonotype. The chain joins TRBV18 to TRBJ2-5; D is unclear. Germline loops: CDR1 KGHSH, CDR2 LQKENI. The CDR3 spans 13 residues. The V and J ends lost 6 bases and 2 bases respectively, with 10 bases between them. CDR3 nucleotides: TGTGCCAGCTCGCCCGGACCACAAGAGACCCAGTACTTC. Translated: CASSPGPQETQYF.

The sample holds many counts of this clonotype. The rearrangement uses TRBV12-3 or TRBV12-4 and TRBJ1-2; 11 nucleotides line up with TRBD1. The CDR3 is 14 residues long. V trimming: 6 bases; J trimming: 4 bases; junction bases outside the gene matches: 4. The CDR3 coding sequence is TGTGCCAGCAGGGGGACAGGGGGGATCTATGGCTACACCTTC. It codes for CASRGTGGIYGYTF.

V is TRBV7-3 and J is TRBJ2-2, with 8 bases lining up with TRBD1. The V gene end was trimmed by 6 bases and the J gene end by 5 bases; junction bases not matched to a gene: 8. CDR1 SGHTA and CDR2 FQGTGA come from the germline V gene. This CDR3 is built from 15 residues. The CDR3 is CASSFSDRATGELFF. The CDR3 nucleotides read TGTGCCAGCAGTTTTTCGGACAGGGCGACCGGGGAGCTGTTTTTT.

This clonotype was seen ten or more times. The chain combines TRBV7-2 with TRBJ2-7; D remains unclear. The CDR3 has 12 residues. The V and J ends lost 5 bases and 0 bases respectively, with 5 bases between them. Germline CDR1 SGHTA, CDR2 FQGNSA. The CDR3 spells CASSRSSYEQYF. CDR3 bases: TGTGCCAGCAGCCGTAGCTCCTACGAGCAGTACTTC.

This clonotype was found many times. The CDR3 sequence: CASSLTVNQPQHF. CDR3 DNA: TGTGCCAGCAGCTTGACAGTCAATCAGCCCCAGCATTTT. The chain has TRBV7-2 and TRBJ1-5; weak D call: TRBD1 (5 bases). Trimming shortened V by 3 bases and J by 3 bases, and 6 bases separated the two germline ends. Germline loops: CDR1 SGHTA, CDR2 FQGNSA. The CDR3 extends over 13 amino acids.

Many counts were recorded for this clonotype. The chain couples TRBV7-2 to TRBJ2-2, with TRBD1 matching over 8 bases. The CDR3 consists of 15 residues. Losses at the gene ends were 5 bases for V and 7 bases for J; bases not matched to a gene: 9. Germline V lookup: CDR1 SGHTA, CDR2 FQGNSA. This chain's CDR3 is CASSPQGQGHGELFF. CDR3 in DNA: TGTGCCAGCAGCCCCCAAGGACAGGGCCACGGGGAGCTGTTTTTT.